This T cell receptor (beta chain) was found in a study of OX40 agonist ivuxolimab in advanced cancers. Study-wide context: Patients were given ivuxolimab, an antibody that agonizes OX40 (CD134). Age averaged about 66 years (range about 23 to 80), and 80% to 90% were male. Study results and limitations: Dose levels from 0.1 to 3.0 mg/kg saw CD4+ and CD8+ blood T cells expand clonally by week 6.

Notes on this clone: Its antigen is unknown.

Germline CDR1 and CDR2: SGHAT and FQDESV (reference sequence). This CDR3 has 14 residues. The junction had 3 bases not matched to a gene; V was cut back by 3 bases and J by 6 bases. Method: immunoSEQ multiplex PCR; TCRdb's copy keeps in-frame clones and lacks some. Of some 35,000 clones in the sample, 60% to 85% were seen once. J is TRBJ2-3 and V is TRBV11-1; 10 bases are shared with TRBD2. This clonotype was sampled from an adult with an advanced solid tumor such as melanoma, head and neck, liver or kidney cancer. The material sequenced was CD4+ or CD8+ T cells sorted from blood, taken in a trial of the OX40 agonist ivuxolimab. The CDR3, as DNA: TGTGCCAGCAGCTTTCTAGCGGGAGAGGATACGCAGTATTTT. Protein sequence: CASSFLAGEDTQYF. The whole variable domain, filled in from reference TRBV11-1 and TRBJ2-3, reads EAEVAQSPRYKITEKSQAVAFWCDPISGHATLYWYRQILGQGPELLVQFQDESVVDDSQLPKDRFSAERLKGVDSTLKIQPAELGDSAMYLCASSFLAGEDTQYFGPGTRLTVL.